This passage covers 31 T cell receptor beta chains from one sample sequenced in a study of blood T cell repertoires in COVID-19. Sequencing used immunoSEQ multiplex PCR; TCRdb keeps in-frame clones, though not all of them. The sample records 90,000 to 150,000 clones, around three quarters being singletons. Material for sequencing was peripheral blood. These receptors were collected from an elderly woman with acute or convalescent COVID-19.

The chain carries TRBV7-2 and TRBJ1-2; 9 bases align to TRBD1. The CDR3 has 14 amino acids. The V segment lost 3 bases and the J segment 5 bases; nucleotides outside the gene matches: 4. Germline lookup yields CDR1 SGHTA and CDR2 FQGNSA. CDR3 DNA sequence: TGTGCCAGCAGCTTTTCGGGACAGGGATATGGCTACACCTTC. Its protein is CASSFSGQGYGYTF.

This rearrangement joins TRBV2 to TRBJ1-1; D is undetermined. Looked up from germline, CDR1 is SNHLY and CDR2 is FYNNEI. The length of the CDR3 is 13 residues. V lost 6 bases and J 2 bases, leaving 10 bases between the germline ends. CDR3 in amino acids: CASSLEVNTEAFF. The CDR3 nucleotides are TGTGCCAGCAGCTTGGAGGTAAACACTGAAGCTTTCTTT.

The chain has TRBV5-1 and TRBJ2-7; D is perhaps TRBD1 (5 bases). There are 15 residues in the CDR3. The germline V and J ends were trimmed by 2 bases and 6 bases, with 18 bases remaining between them. Germline lookup yields CDR1 SGHRS and CDR2 YFSETQ. Here the CDR3 DNA reads TGCGCCAGCAGCTTACCCTCGACCAGGGTATCCGAGCAGTACTTC. Its translation is CASSLPSTRVSEQYF.

The chain couples TRBV7-2 to TRBJ2-3; D unresolved. This CDR3 is built from 14 residues. Germline V CDR1 and CDR2: SGHTA, FQGNSA. The V end lost 1 base, the J end lost 4 bases, and 9 bases lay between the germline ends. The CDR3 DNA reads as TGTGCCAGCAGCTTAGTCTGGGCACCAGATACGCAGTATTTT. It is translated as CASSLVWAPDTQYF.

The V gene is TRBV19, the J gene TRBJ1-2; 10 bases match TRBD1. Germline V lookup: CDR1 LNHDA, CDR2 SQIVND (reference sequence). The CDR3 loop spans 14 amino acids. J was trimmed by 4 bases and V by 6 bases; bases with no gene match: 5. The CDR3 here is CASRQTGGAYGYTF. As DNA, the CDR3 is TGTGCCAGTAGGCAGACAGGGGGCGCCTATGGCTACACCTTC. Full variable domain (missing parts from reference TRBV19 and TRBJ1-2): DGGITQSPKYLFRKEGQNVTLSCEQNLNHDAMYWYRQDPGQGLRLIYYSQIVNDFQKGDIAEGYSVSREKKESFPLTVTSAQKNPTAFYLCASRQTGGAYGYTFGSGTRLTVV.

This rearrangement joins TRBV6-5 to TRBJ2-7, with 10 nucleotides matching TRBD2. Germline V CDR1 and CDR2: MNHEY, SVGAGI. The CDR3 consists of 15 residues. V lost 4 bases to trimming and J lost 1 base; unmatched junction nucleotides: 4. The CDR3 sequence: CASSWGTSASYEQYF. The CDR3 DNA is TGTGCCAGCAGTTGGGGGACTAGCGCATCCTACGAGCAGTACTTC.

The V and J genes are TRBV9 and TRBJ2-1; D is ambiguous. Trimming took off 0 bases at V and 4 bases at J, with 8 bases between the two ends. The CDR3 is 14 residues long. CDR1 SGDLS and CDR2 YYNGEE come from the germline V gene. CDR3 amino acids: CASSVATPYNEQFF. The CDR3 DNA reads as TGTGCCAGCAGCGTAGCGACTCCTTACAATGAGCAGTTCTTC.

The sample holds one count of this clone. V usage is TRBV30 and J usage is TRBJ2-1; 7 bases are shared with TRBD2. Germline V CDR1 and CDR2: GTSNPN, SVGIG (reference sequence). The CDR3 extends over 16 amino acids. J lost 0 bases, V lost 2 bases, and 7 bases had no gene match. The CDR3 nucleotides are TGTGCCTGGAGTCCCCTCGGGAGGTCCTCCTACAATGAGCAGTTCTTC. Its protein product is CAWSPLGRSSYNEQFF. Full variable domain (missing parts from reference TRBV30 and TRBJ2-1): SQTIHQWPATLVQPVGSPLSLECTVEGTSNPNLYWYRQAAGRGLQLLFYSVGIGQISSEVPQNLSASRPQDRQFILSSKKLLLSDSGFYLCAWSPLGRSSYNEQFFGPGTRLTVL.

This chain links TRBV12-3 or TRBV12-4 with TRBJ2-3; D is unresolved. This CDR3 comprises 13 residues. The V end lost 8 bases, the J end lost 0 bases, and 9 bases lay between the germline ends. The CDR3 nucleotides are TGTGCCAGCGGAGTTCGGAGCACAGATACGCAGTATTTT. As protein: CASGVRSTDTQYF.

The rearrangement links TRBV4-2 to TRBJ1-5; D is perhaps TRBD1 (5 bases). There are 15 residues in the CDR3. Trimming pared 5 bases from V and 3 bases from J, leaving 14 bases between. The germline V gene has CDR1 LGHNA and CDR2 YNFKEQ. CDR3 residues: CASSYREGLNQPQHF. In DNA form, the CDR3 reads TGTGCCAGCAGCTATAGAGAGGGACTCAATCAGCCCCAGCATTTT.

V usage is TRBV19 and J usage is TRBJ1-4; tentative D call: TRBD1 (6 bases). Looked up from germline, CDR1 is LNHDA and CDR2 is SQIVND (reference sequence). The length of the CDR3 is 14 residues. V lost 5 bases to trimming and J lost 2 bases, with 9 bases between them. DNA for the CDR3: TGTGCCAGTAGTCCCCAGGGGACTAATGAAAAACTGTTTTTT. Translation gives CASSPQGTNEKLFF. The variable domain in full, completed from reference TRBV19 and TRBJ1-4, reads DGGITQSPKYLFRKEGQNVTLSCEQNLNHDAMYWYRQDPGQGLRLIYYSQIVNDFQKGDIAEGYSVSREKKESFPLTVTSAQKNPTAFYLCASSPQGTNEKLFFGSGTQLSVL.

This clone showed up just a few times. The chain links TRBV19 to TRBJ2-7, with D possibly being TRBD2 (6 bases). Germline CDR1 and CDR2: LNHDA and SQIVND (reference sequence). CDR3 length equals 14 residues. Trimming cost V 1 base and J 1 base, with 8 bases left between them. The CDR3 nucleotides are TGTGCCAGTAGTATAGCGGGAGAGTCCTACGAGCAGTACTTC. This codes for CASSIAGESYEQYF.

J is TRBJ2-3 and V is TRBV30, with TRBD2 matching 10 bases. Germline V lookup: CDR1 GTSNPN, CDR2 SVGIG (reference sequence). The CDR3 extends over 15 amino acids. V lost 1 base, J lost 0 bases, and 1 base stayed unmatched. The CDR3 coding sequence is TGTGCCTGGAGTGCTAGCGGGGGTAGCACAGATACGCAGTATTTT. This codes for CAWSASGGSTDTQYF.

This clone appeared a single time. This sequence joins TRBV7-2 and TRBJ2-3; D is possibly TRBD2 (5 bases). V lost 1 base and J 1 base, leaving 12 bases between the germline ends. The CDR3 consists of 16 residues. Germline V gene lookup returns CDR1 SGHTA and CDR2 FQGNSA. CDR3 residues: CASSLGGAEGTDTQYF. In DNA, the CDR3 is TGTGCCAGCAGCTTAGGGGGTGCGGAGGGCACAGATACGCAGTATTTT.

The chain couples TRBV28 to TRBJ2-3; D is possibly TRBD2 (6 bases). Trimming shortened V by 8 bases and J by 1 base, and 16 bases separated the two germline ends. The CDR3 consists of 15 residues. In germline, CDR1 is MDHEN, CDR2 SYDVKM. This CDR3 is CASGKAGFGTDTQYF. The CDR3 DNA reads as TGTGCCAGCGGAAAGGCGGGGTTTGGCACAGATACGCAGTATTTT.

The chain carries TRBV7-7 and TRBJ1-3; no definite D call. Germline-derived CDR1 and CDR2 are SSHAT and FNYEAQ (reference sequence). The CDR3 covers 14 residues. V was trimmed by 5 bases and J by 9 bases, leaving 17 bases between them. The CDR3 loop is CASSPNRDGSTIYF. DNA of the CDR3: TGTGCCAGCAGCCCTAATCGCGACGGGAGCACCATATATTTT.

This chain connects TRBV7-9 to TRBJ2-7; 9 positions agree with TRBD1. This CDR3 spans 14 amino acids. CDR1 and CDR2 from the germline V gene are SEHNR and FQNEAQ (reference sequence). The junction had 3 bases not matched to a gene; V was cut back by 3 bases and J by 3 bases. The CDR3 region has the DNA TGTGCCAGCAGCTTGGGACAGGGTCTCTACGAGCAGTACTTC. It is translated as CASSLGQGLYEQYF.

The CDR3 reads CASSLTPQGEQYF. The DNA of the CDR3 is TGTGCCAGCAGTTTAACCCCCCAGGGGGAGCAGTACTTC. J is TRBJ2-7 and V is TRBV27; weak D call: TRBD1 (6 bases). The CDR3 spans 13 residues. The germline V gene encodes CDR1 MNHEY and CDR2 SMNVEV (reference sequence). Trimming took off 2 bases at V and 7 bases at J, with 12 bases between the two ends.

The sample holds a few counts of this clone. V usage is TRBV24-1 and J usage is TRBJ2-7; a possible D gene is TRBD1 (6 bases). V was shortened by 9 bases and J by 11 bases, with 31 bases between the two germline ends. CDR3 size: 16 residues. CDR1 is KGHDR and CDR2 is SFDVKD in the germline V gene. The CDR3 DNA follows: TGTGCCACCCCCTTGAAGGACAGACGGGCGCTGGCCGGGGAGTACTTC. This gives the protein CATPLKDRRALAGEYF.

The chain couples TRBV6-1 to TRBJ2-7; the D gene is possibly TRBD1 (6 bases). Germline CDR1 is MNHNS and CDR2 is SASEGT. V lost 0 bases to trimming and J lost 0 bases, with 15 bases between them. This CDR3 is 17 amino acids long. This CDR3 is CASSEAYYRVTSYEQYF. Written as DNA, the CDR3 is TGTGCCAGCAGTGAAGCGTATTACAGGGTAACCTCCTACGAGCAGTACTTC.

The rearrangement joins TRBV24-1 to TRBJ1-2; D might be TRBD1 (6 bases). The germline CDR1 and CDR2 sequences are KGHDR and SFDVKD. This CDR3 contains 14 residues. Trimming took 2 bases from V and 6 from J, leaving 12 bases between them. The CDR3 region is CATSDSSPGDGYTF. CDR3 sequence (DNA): TGTGCCACCAGTGATTCCAGTCCAGGGGATGGCTACACCTTC.

This rearrangement joins TRBV10-3 to TRBJ1-2; the D gene is possibly TRBD1 (6 bases). CDR3 length equals 15 residues. Per the germline V gene, CDR1 is ENHRY and CDR2 is SYGVKD. Trimming took off 6 bases at V and 0 bases at J, with 14 bases between the two ends. The CDR3 region has the DNA TGTGCCATCAGCCCGGACAGACAAACTAACTATGGCTACACCTTC. Translation: CAISPDRQTNYGYTF.

The V and J genes are TRBV3-1 (or the pseudogene TRBV3-2) and TRBJ2-3; 9 bases line up with TRBD1. Per the germline V gene, CDR1 is LGHDT and CDR2 is YNNKEL (reference sequence). The CDR3 consists of 16 residues. V lost 1 base and J lost 2; bases outside the gene matches: 4. CDR3 in DNA: TGTGCCAGCAGCCAAGCCGGGACAGGGCCCACAGATACGCAGTATTTT. This codes for CASSQAGTGPTDTQYF.

The chain uses TRBV3-1 (or the pseudogene TRBV3-2) and TRBJ2-3, with D possibly TRBD2 on 5 matching bases. The V end was cut by 0 bases, the J end by 5 bases, with 12 bases between. Germline V CDR1 and CDR2: LGHDT, YNNKEL (reference sequence). This CDR3 comprises 15 residues. The CDR3 coding sequence is TGTGCCAGCAGCCAAGAAGGTTCGGCGGGAGATACGCAGTATTTT. Its translation is CASSQEGSAGDTQYF.

CDR3 nucleotides: TGTGCCAGCAGCTTAGGCGGGGGCGAAGGGCAGTACTTC. As protein: CASSLGGGEGQYF. The V gene is TRBV7-2, the J gene TRBJ2-7, with D maybe TRBD2 (7 bases). Germline CDR1 reads SGHTA; CDR2 reads FQGNSA. The CDR3 runs 13 residues. Between the trimmed V and J ends, which lost 1 base and 9 bases, there was a span of 13 bases.

This chain links TRBV19 with TRBJ1-2; TRBD1 aligns across 7 bases. The CDR3 totals 13 residues. J gave up 8 bases and V 3 bases, and 6 bases lay outside the gene matches. Germline V CDR1 and CDR2: LNHDA, SQIVND (reference sequence). The CDR3 loop is CASSMETGKGYTF. CDR3 DNA sequence: TGTGCCAGTAGTATGGAGACAGGGAAGGGCTACACCTTC. The variable domain in full, with the rest retrieved from reference TRBV19 and TRBJ1-2, is DGGITQSPKYLFRKEGQNVTLSCEQNLNHDAMYWYRQDPGQGLRLIYYSQIVNDFQKGDIAEGYSVSREKKESFPLTVTSAQKNPTAFYLCASSMETGKGYTFGSGTRLTVV.

This sequence joins TRBV2 and TRBJ2-5; 10 nucleotides agree with TRBD2. This CDR3 comprises 14 residues. The V and J ends lost 6 bases and 2 bases, in that order; junction bases with no gene match: 3. Germline CDR1 and CDR2: SNHLY and FYNNEI. The CDR3 protein is CASRNSGGQETQYF. CDR3 nucleotide sequence: TGTGCCAGCAGGAATAGCGGGGGGCAAGAGACCCAGTACTTC.

A remark on this clone: At one end the junction does not follow the germline gene, possibly because of a read error. This chain joins TRBV29-1 and TRBJ1-2, with D maybe TRBD1 (6 bases). Germline V gene data show CDR1 as SQVTM and CDR2 as ANQGSEA. The CDR3 length is 15 residues. CDR3 bases: TGCAGCGTTGAAGGAAGAGGGGGGGGCGATAATCTGCGATTCTTC. Encoded protein: CSVEGRGGGDNLRFF. Using reference TRBV29-1 and TRBJ1-2 for the parts outside the CDR3, the full variable domain is SAVISQKPSRDICQRGTSLTIQCQVDSQVTMMFWYRQQPGQSLTLIATANQGSEATYESGFVIDKFPISRPNLTFSTLTVSNMSPEDSSIYLCSVEGRGGGDNLRFFGSGTRLTVV.

V and J are TRBV27 and TRBJ2-3; TRBD1 matches at 8 bases. From germline, CDR1 is MNHEY and CDR2 SMNVEV (reference sequence). This CDR3 is 14 amino acids long. With 6 bases clipped from V and 2 bases from J, the junction kept 4 bases outside the gene matches. CDR3 protein: CASRLRGLTDTQYF. The CDR3 nucleotides read TGTGCCAGCAGACTCAGGGGGCTCACAGATACGCAGTATTTT.

The rearrangement joins TRBV7-2 to TRBJ1-1, with 8 nucleotides matching TRBD1. The CDR3 runs 13 residues. The trim removed 1 base at V and 8 bases at J, leaving 3 bases unmatched. Germline V lookup: CDR1 SGHTA, CDR2 FQGNSA. CDR3 in amino acids: CASSLERQGEAFF. The CDR3 DNA sequence: TGTGCCAGCAGCTTAGAAAGACAGGGGGAAGCTTTCTTT. The full variable domain, with the rest looked up from reference TRBV7-2 and TRBJ1-1, is GAGVSQSPSNKVTEKGKDVELRCDPISGHTALYWYRQSLGQGLEFLIYFQGNSAPDKSGLPSDRFSAERTGGSVSTLTIQRTQQEDSAVYLCASSLERQGEAFFGQGTRLTVV.

This CDR3 reads CASTAGFSTDTQYF. The CDR3 DNA is TGTGCCAGCACCGCAGGGTTTAGCACAGATACGCAGTATTTT. V gene TRBV27 combines with J gene TRBJ2-3, with D perhaps matching TRBD1 (5 bases). The germline gives CDR1 MNHEY, CDR2 SMNVEV (reference sequence). V shed 7 bases and J shed 0 bases, with 11 bases lying between them. The CDR3 is 14 residues long.